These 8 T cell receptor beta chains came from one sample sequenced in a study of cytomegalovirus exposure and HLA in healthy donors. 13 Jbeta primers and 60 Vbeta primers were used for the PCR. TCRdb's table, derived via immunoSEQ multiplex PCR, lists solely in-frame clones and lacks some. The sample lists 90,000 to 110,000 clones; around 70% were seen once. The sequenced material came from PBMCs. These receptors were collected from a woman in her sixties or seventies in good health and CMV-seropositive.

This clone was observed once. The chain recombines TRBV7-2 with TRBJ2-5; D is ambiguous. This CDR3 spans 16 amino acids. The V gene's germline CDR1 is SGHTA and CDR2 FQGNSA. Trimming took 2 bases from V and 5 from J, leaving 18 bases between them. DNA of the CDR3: TGTGCCAGCAGCTTAAGTCAGGTTCGCACAATGGAGACCCAGTACTTC. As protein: CASSLSQVRTMETQYF.

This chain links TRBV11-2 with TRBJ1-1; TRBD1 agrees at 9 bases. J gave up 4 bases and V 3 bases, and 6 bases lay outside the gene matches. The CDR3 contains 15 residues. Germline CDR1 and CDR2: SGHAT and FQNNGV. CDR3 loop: CASSFLQGAGTEAFF. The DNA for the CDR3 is TGTGCCAGCAGCTTCCTACAGGGGGCCGGCACTGAAGCTTTCTTT.

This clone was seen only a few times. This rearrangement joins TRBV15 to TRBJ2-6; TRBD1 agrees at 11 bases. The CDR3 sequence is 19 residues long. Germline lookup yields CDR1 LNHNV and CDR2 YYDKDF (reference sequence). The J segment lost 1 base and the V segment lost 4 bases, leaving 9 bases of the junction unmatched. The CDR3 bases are TGTGCCACCAGCAAGACAGGACAGGGGGCTTATTCTGGGGCCAACGTCCTGACTTTC. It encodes CATSKTGQGAYSGANVLTF.

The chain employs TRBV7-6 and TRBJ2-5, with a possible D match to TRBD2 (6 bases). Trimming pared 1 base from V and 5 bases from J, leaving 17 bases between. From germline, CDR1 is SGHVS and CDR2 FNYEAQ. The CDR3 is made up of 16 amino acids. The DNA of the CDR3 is TGTGCCAGCAGCTTAGGGCGTAAGACTAGTTCGGAGACCCAGTACTTC. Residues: CASSLGRKTSSETQYF.

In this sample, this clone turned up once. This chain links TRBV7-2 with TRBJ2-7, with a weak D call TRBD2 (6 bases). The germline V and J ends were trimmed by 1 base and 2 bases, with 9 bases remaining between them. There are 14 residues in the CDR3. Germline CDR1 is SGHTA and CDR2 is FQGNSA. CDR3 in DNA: TGTGCCAGCAGCTTAGGGCGGGGACCCTACGAGCAGTACTTC. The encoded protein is CASSLGRGPYEQYF.

CDR3 sequence (DNA): TGTGCCAGCAGTTATGCAGGGGGACTCACCGGGGAGCTGTTTTTT. It yields the protein CASSYAGGLTGELFF. This rearrangement joins TRBV6-5 to TRBJ2-2; possibly TRBD1 for D (7 bases). Germline V gene sequence: CDR1 MNHEY, CDR2 SVGAGI. Between the trimmed V and J ends, which lost 3 bases and 4 bases, there was a span of 12 bases. The CDR3 has 15 residues.

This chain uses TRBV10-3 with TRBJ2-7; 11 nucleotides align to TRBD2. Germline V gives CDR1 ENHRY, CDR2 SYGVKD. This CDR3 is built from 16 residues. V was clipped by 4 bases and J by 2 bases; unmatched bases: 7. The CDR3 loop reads CAISGSLAGGTYEQYF. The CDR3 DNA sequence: TGTGCCATCAGTGGCTCCCTAGCGGGGGGTACCTACGAGCAGTACTTC.

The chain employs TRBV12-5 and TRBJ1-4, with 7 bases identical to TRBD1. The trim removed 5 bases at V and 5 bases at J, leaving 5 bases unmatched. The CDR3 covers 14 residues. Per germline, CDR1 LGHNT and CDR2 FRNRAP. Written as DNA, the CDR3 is TGTGCTAGTGGTCGGGACAGCAGAAATGAAAAACTGTTTTTT. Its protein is CASGRDSRNEKLFF.